The source of this T cell receptor (beta chain) is a study of cytomegalovirus exposure and HLA in healthy donors. Study outcomes and limitations: For most TCR beta V segments, an earlier analysis put the productive rate at about 90% or about 30% of the time.

This CDR3 comprises 17 residues. Germline loops: CDR1 LGHNA, CDR2 YSLEER. The V end lost 1 base, the J end lost 2 bases, and 15 bases lay between the germline ends. PCR employed 60 Vbeta and 13 Jbeta primers. Data came from immunoSEQ multiplex PCR; TCRdb stores just in-frame clones and leaves some out. The sample has approximately 120,000 clones; over 70% are singletons. This clone is labeled as medium-sized. Its specificity is unknown. The sample consisted of PBMCs. This sequence was found in a man aged 18 to 29 in good health and CMV-seropositive. The J gene is TRBJ2-1, the V gene TRBV4-3; D possibly corresponds to TRBD2 (5 bases). CDR3 in DNA: TGCGCCAGCAGCCAAGGGTTGAGGGTTGGAGCCTACAATGAGCAGTTCTTC. Protein sequence: CASSQGLRVGAYNEQFF.